The 30 T cell receptor beta chains in this list originate from one sample, sequenced in a study of T-cell memory formation after mild COVID-19. TCRdb recomputed calls from the 5' RACE reads with MiXCR, one row per CDR3 protein. The sample has about 500,000 distinct CDR3 sequences, around 21% seen once. Source material: PBMCs or a T cell subset sorted from them (not recorded which). The receptor set was obtained from an adult woman who had mild COVID-19 (a few samples of this study predate the infection). Cell type and time point are not known.

The chain uses TRBV24-1 and TRBJ2-5; the D gene could be TRBD1 or TRBD2 (6 bases each). Germline lookup yields CDR1 KGHDR and CDR2 SFDVKD. Trimming took off 3 bases at V and 5 bases at J, with 24 bases between the two ends. This CDR3 is 18 amino acids long. The CDR3 is CATSDPYGGGLRGETQYF. The DNA for the CDR3 is TGTGCCACCAGTGATCCCTACGGGGGCGGCCTTAGGGGTGAGACCCAGTACTTC.

This clonotype was found a few times. V usage is TRBV20-1 and J usage is TRBJ2-1; D is possibly TRBD1 (5 bases). Trimming removed 5 bases at V and 10 bases at J, with 9 bases between. Germline V gene lookup returns CDR1 DFQATT and CDR2 SNEGSKA (reference sequence). The CDR3 length is 10 residues. The CDR3 spells CSALAGEQFF. CDR3 coding DNA: TGCAGTGCTTTAGCAGGGGAGCAGTTCTTC.

This clonotype has a handful of counts. The gene calls are TRBV7-6 and TRBJ2-2; 11 nucleotides line up with TRBD2. Germline CDR1 and CDR2: SGHVS and FNYEAQ. This CDR3 has 17 amino acids. J gave up 6 bases and V 1 base, and 7 bases lay outside the gene matches. The CDR3 sequence is CASSLGLAGYISGELFF. The CDR3 DNA reads as TGTGCCAGCAGCTTAGGACTAGCGGGGTATATCTCCGGGGAGCTGTTTTTT.

The V gene is TRBV6-4, the J gene TRBJ2-1, with 7 positions matching TRBD2. V gave up 6 bases and J gave up 2 bases; unmatched junction bases: 10. The CDR3 extends over 16 amino acids. Germline CDR1 reads MRHNA; CDR2 reads SNTAGT. The chain's CDR3 is CASRAGLPDPYNEQFF. The DNA for the CDR3 is TGTGCCAGCAGGGCGGGACTACCAGATCCCTACAATGAGCAGTTCTTC.

This clonotype has a handful of counts. This sequence joins TRBV5-1 and TRBJ2-3; a possible D gene is TRBD1 (6 bases). From germline, CDR1 is SGHRS and CDR2 YFSETQ. The CDR3 is 14 residues long. V was shortened by 3 bases and J by 2 bases, with 10 bases between the two germline ends. Here the CDR3 reads CASSWDTHTDTQYF. The CDR3 DNA reads as TGCGCCAGCAGCTGGGACACGCACACAGATACGCAGTATTTT.

The rearrangement links TRBV3-1 to TRBJ2-2, with 13 bases aligning to TRBD2. V gave up 4 bases and J gave up 4 bases; unmatched junction bases: 9. The germline V gene encodes CDR1 LGHDT and CDR2 YNNKEL (reference sequence). The CDR3 runs 18 residues. This chain's CDR3 is CASSPTVTSGGATGELFF. The CDR3 nucleotides read TGTGCCAGCAGCCCGACCGTCACTAGCGGGGGGGCCACCGGGGAGCTGTTTTTT.

This clonotype was observed a few times. The gene calls are TRBV27 and TRBJ2-7, with D hard to call. Trimming stripped 0 bases from V and 1 base from J, with 7 bases between. The CDR3 sequence is 14 residues long. CDR1 is MNHEY and CDR2 is SMNVEV in the germline V gene (reference sequence). CDR3 sequence (DNA): TGTGCCAGCAGTTTATCGGTACTATCCTACGAGCAGTACTTC. This sequence encodes CASSLSVLSYEQYF.

J is TRBJ2-7 and V is TRBV20-1; a weak D match, TRBD1 (6 bases). This CDR3 spans 14 amino acids. V lost 5 bases, J lost 3 bases, and 17 bases lay in between. CDR1 and CDR2 (germline): DFQATT, SNEGSKA (reference sequence). The CDR3 sequence: CSASLRDTLYEQYF. DNA of the CDR3: TGCAGTGCTTCCCTCCGGGACACTCTCTACGAGCAGTACTTC.

This clonotype occurred a few times. This chain links TRBV6-2 or TRBV6-3 with TRBJ2-7, with D unclear. The CDR3 runs 13 residues. V gave up 5 bases and J gave up 1 base, with 9 bases separating them. The V gene's germline CDR1 is MNHEY and CDR2 SVGEGT. For the CDR3, the DNA is TGTGCCAGCAGTCTCCGGGCTTCCTACGAGCAGTACTTC. It is translated as CASSLRASYEQYF.

The chain has TRBV29-1 and TRBJ2-2, with D perhaps TRBD1 (6 bases). The CDR3 consists of 15 residues. Per germline, CDR1 SQVTM and CDR2 ANQGSEA. Trimming cost V 6 bases and J 4 bases, with 18 bases left between them. CDR3 loop: CSVSRDTASTGELFF. In nucleotides, the CDR3 is TGCAGCGTCTCACGGGACACGGCCAGCACCGGGGAGCTGTTTTTT.

A few counts support this clonotype. The rearrangement links TRBV4-1 to TRBJ2-7; possible D gene TRBD2, 6 bases. The CDR3 length is 16 residues. Per the germline V gene, CDR1 is MGHRA and CDR2 is YSYEKL. Trimming left V 1 base short and J 0 bases short, with 13 bases between. The CDR3 DNA reads TGCGCCAGCAGCCAAGTTTCCAGAGCGGGCTCCTACGAGCAGTACTTC. It encodes CASSQVSRAGSYEQYF.

This clonotype has a handful of counts. The CDR3, as DNA: TGTGCCAGCAGCTTAGAATGGCGGGATGGTCCCAATGAGCAGTTCTTC. Its protein product is CASSLEWRDGPNEQFF. V usage is TRBV11-2 and J usage is TRBJ2-1; a weak D match, TRBD2 (6 bases). V lost 0 bases to trimming and J lost 6 bases, with 15 bases between them. Germline V gene lookup returns CDR1 SGHAT and CDR2 FQNNGV. The CDR3 sequence is 16 residues long.

This clonotype turned up a few times. The gene calls are TRBV5-1 and TRBJ2-7, with TRBD1 as a possible D gene (6 bases). Germline V lookup: CDR1 SGHRS, CDR2 YFSETQ. Trimming removed 3 bases at V and 2 bases at J, with 15 bases between. The CDR3 has 15 residues. This CDR3 reads CASSSVDRSTYEQYF. CDR3 sequence (DNA): TGCGCCAGCAGCTCGGTAGACAGGAGCACCTACGAGCAGTACTTC.

This clonotype was counted only a few times. The rearrangement links TRBV5-1 to TRBJ2-1, with 9 bases identical to TRBD1. V shed 4 bases and J 14 bases; nucleotides not matched to a gene: 16. This CDR3 comprises 15 residues. Germline CDR1 SGHRS, CDR2 YFSETQ. The CDR3 loop reads CASSPEMTGGIRKFF. As DNA, the CDR3 is TGCGCCAGCAGCCCTGAGATGACAGGGGGTATCAGAAAGTTCTTC.

The V and J genes are TRBV7-3 and TRBJ2-3, with a tentative D call TRBD1 (6 bases). V lost 4 bases and J 4 bases, leaving 12 bases between the germline ends. Germline V gene data show CDR1 as SGHTA and CDR2 as FQGTGA. The CDR3 loop spans 14 amino acids. The CDR3 reads CASSSPTGPDTQYF. CDR3 bases: TGTGCCAGCAGCTCACCGACAGGACCAGATACGCAGTATTTT.

This chain connects TRBV12-3 or TRBV12-4 to TRBJ1-1; D might be TRBD1 (6 bases). V dropped 7 bases and J dropped 3 bases, with 9 bases sitting between them. The CDR3 contains 12 residues. CDR3 amino acids: CASMQGYTEAFF. In DNA, the CDR3 is TGTGCCAGCATGCAGGGGTACACTGAAGCTTTCTTT.

This clonotype came up a few times. This chain links TRBV5-1 with TRBJ2-3; TRBD1 matches at 7 bases. Trimming cost V 0 bases and J 4 bases; bases outside gene matches: 5. Germline V gene sequence: CDR1 SGHRS, CDR2 YFSETQ. The CDR3 extends over 15 amino acids. CDR3: CASSLGQGESDTQYF. The CDR3 nucleotides are TGCGCCAGCAGCTTGGGGCAGGGGGAGTCAGATACGCAGTATTTT.

The table lists this clonotype with a few counts. The rearrangement joins TRBV20-1 to TRBJ2-7, with D possibly matching TRBD1 (5 bases). Germline CDR1 DFQATT, CDR2 SNEGSKA (reference sequence). Trimming stripped 1 base from V and 0 bases from J, with 19 bases between. The CDR3 has 17 residues. The CDR3 sequence: CSARAAVAGLSSYEQYF. DNA of the CDR3: TGCAGTGCTAGAGCTGCGGTCGCAGGGCTTAGCTCCTACGAGCAGTACTTC.

The chain recombines TRBV20-1 with TRBJ2-1; 7 nucleotides line up with TRBD2. Germline V lookup: CDR1 DFQATT, CDR2 SNEGSKA (reference sequence). Unmatched junction bases numbered 14, after V lost 3 bases and J lost 9 bases. The CDR3 is made up of 15 amino acids. The CDR3 DNA follows: TGCAGTGCTAGCCCCCTAGGCGGGAGAAGAGGTGAGCAGTTCTTC. This codes for CSASPLGGRRGEQFF.

This chain joins TRBV6-1 and TRBJ1-1; D is uncertain. The CDR3 is 12 amino acids. From germline, CDR1 is MNHNS and CDR2 SASEGT. V dropped 3 bases and J dropped 11 bases, with 13 bases sitting between them. CDR3 region: CASSDGVVVAFF. CDR3 DNA sequence: TGTGCCAGCAGTGACGGAGTCGTTGTGGCTTTCTTT.

This clonotype was seen many times. This rearrangement joins TRBV7-2 to TRBJ2-7, with TRBD1 as a possible D gene (6 bases). Trimming shortened V by 4 bases and J by 3 bases, and 10 bases separated the two germline ends. Germline lookup yields CDR1 SGHTA and CDR2 FQGNSA. The CDR3 runs 13 residues. CDR3 protein: CASSSRTVYEQYF. The CDR3 DNA follows: TGTGCCAGCAGCTCCCGGACAGTCTACGAGCAGTACTTC.

The chain recombines TRBV12-3 or TRBV12-4 with TRBJ1-1; D possibly corresponds to TRBD1 (6 bases). The length of the CDR3 is 14 residues. The germline V and J ends were trimmed by 4 bases and 5 bases, with 14 bases remaining between them. CDR3 DNA sequence: TGTGCCAGCAGTTCGACAGGAGGAGGGACTGAAGCTTTCTTT. It is translated as CASSSTGGGTEAFF.

This clonotype was observed a few times. The V gene is TRBV5-1, the J gene TRBJ2-1; TRBD2 matches at 12 bases. CDR1 SGHRS and CDR2 YFSETQ come from the germline V gene. V lost 3 bases and J lost 7; bases outside the gene matches: 8. The CDR3 is 16 amino acids. The CDR3 coding sequence is TGCGCCAGCAGCTCTCGACTAGCGGGAGTTGCGAATGAGCAGTTCTTC. As protein: CASSSRLAGVANEQFF.

The V call is TRBV6-5, the J call TRBJ2-1; maybe TRBD2 (5 bases). This CDR3 contains 15 residues. The V end lost 6 bases, the J end lost 4 bases, and 16 bases lay between the germline ends. The V gene's germline CDR1 is MNHEY and CDR2 SVGAGI. CDR3 coding DNA: TGTGCCAGCAGCCCTGAGCGGACGCTATACAATGAGCAGTTCTTC. This encodes CASSPERTLYNEQFF.

This clonotype was seen only a few times. V usage is TRBV15 and J usage is TRBJ2-1; a possible D gene is TRBD1 (6 bases). V was trimmed by 2 bases and J by 0 bases, leaving 14 bases between them. Germline assignment: CDR1 LNHNV and CDR2 YYDKDF (reference sequence). The CDR3 has 17 residues. CDR3 coding DNA: TGTGCCACCAGCAGATCGGACAGTCCCGTCTCCTACAATGAGCAGTTCTTC. Protein: CATSRSDSPVSYNEQFF.

The rearrangement uses TRBV5-1 and TRBJ1-2; 9 nucleotides line up with TRBD1. From germline, CDR1 is SGHRS and CDR2 YFSETQ. This CDR3 comprises 14 residues. The trim removed 5 bases at V and 8 bases at J, leaving 10 bases unmatched. CDR3 sequence (DNA): TGCGCCAGCAGGGGACAGGGTGCACTCCTAGGCTACACCTTC. It encodes CASRGQGALLGYTF. Full variable domain (outside the CDR3, taken from reference TRBV5-1 and TRBJ1-2): KAGVTQTPRYLIKTRGQQVTLSCSPISGHRSVSWYQQTPGQGLQFLFEYFSETQRNKGNFPGRFSGRQFSNSRSEMNVSTLELGDSALYLCASRGQGALLGYTFGSGTRLTVV.

The J gene is TRBJ2-2, the V gene TRBV3-1, with TRBD2 as a possible D gene (6 bases). This CDR3 contains 19 residues. Germline CDR1 is LGHDT and CDR2 is YNNKEL (reference sequence). Trimming took off 0 bases at V and 7 bases at J, with 24 bases between the two ends. CDR3 coding DNA: TGTGCCAGCAGCCAAGATGTGGTCCAGCGGGTAACCCAGGACGGGGAGCTGTTTTTT. It is translated as CASSQDVVQRVTQDGELFF.

This clonotype was detected only a few times. This chain connects TRBV20-1 to TRBJ2-3; D gene uncertain. The CDR3 spans 12 residues. Germline loops: CDR1 DFQATT, CDR2 SNEGSKA (reference sequence). The CDR3 here is CRLARATDTQYF. In nucleotides, the CDR3 is TGCAGATTAGCTCGAGCCACAGATACGCAGTATTTT.

Only a few counts were recorded for this clonotype. This chain joins TRBV20-1 and TRBJ2-7, with TRBD2 matching over 7 bases. Germline V gene sequence: CDR1 DFQATT, CDR2 SNEGSKA (reference sequence). V was clipped by 0 bases and J by 0 bases; unmatched bases: 8. The CDR3 length is 16 residues. Written as DNA, the CDR3 is TGCAGTGCTAGAGATCCAAGGCGCGGGAGCTCCTACGAGCAGTACTTC. This sequence encodes CSARDPRRGSSYEQYF.

This clonotype was seen more than once but under ten times. The CDR3 nucleotides read TGTGCCAGTACTTTCCAGGGTAACTATGGCTACACCTTC. Amino acids: CASTFQGNYGYTF. The chain carries TRBV19 and TRBJ1-2; D possibly corresponds to TRBD1 (5 bases). CDR1 is LNHDA and CDR2 is SQIVND in the germline V gene (reference sequence). V shed 7 bases and J shed 1 base, with 10 bases lying between them. The CDR3 runs 13 residues.